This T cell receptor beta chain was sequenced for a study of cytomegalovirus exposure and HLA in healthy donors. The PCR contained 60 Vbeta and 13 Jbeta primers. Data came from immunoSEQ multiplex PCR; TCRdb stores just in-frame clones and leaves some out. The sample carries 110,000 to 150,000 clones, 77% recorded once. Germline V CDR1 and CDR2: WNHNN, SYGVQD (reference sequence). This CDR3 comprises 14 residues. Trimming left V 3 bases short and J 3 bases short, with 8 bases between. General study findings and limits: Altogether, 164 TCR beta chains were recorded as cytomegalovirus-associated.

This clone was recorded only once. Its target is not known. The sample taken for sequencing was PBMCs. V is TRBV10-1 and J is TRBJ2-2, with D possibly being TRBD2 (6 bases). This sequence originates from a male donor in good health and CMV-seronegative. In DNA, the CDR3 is TGCGCCAGCAGTGAATCGGGGGACACCGGGGAGCTGTTTTTT. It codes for CASSESGDTGELFF.